Shown below are 15 T cell receptor beta chains from a single sample sequenced in a study of T cells after yellow fever vaccination. TCRdb recomputed calls from the 5' RACE reads with MiXCR, one row per CDR3 protein. This sample has hundreds of thousands of distinct CDR3 sequences, with 8.7% found just once. The input for sequencing was PBMCs, taken on the day of the first yellow fever vaccination. The receptors derive from a man in his late teens or twenties who received the YFV17D yellow fever vaccine.

The chain couples TRBV29-1 to TRBJ1-1; D is uncertain. V lost 4 bases and J 4 bases, leaving 13 bases between the germline ends. Germline V lookup: CDR1 SQVTM, CDR2 ANQGSEA. The CDR3 extends over 13 amino acids. In DNA form, the CDR3 reads TGCAGCGTTGCCCTAACAGAGGGCACTGAAGCTTTCTTT. Translation: CSVALTEGTEAFF.

The chain has TRBV10-2 and TRBJ1-5; 7 bases align to TRBD1. Trimming took 6 bases from V and 4 from J; bases not matched to a gene: 21. Germline assignment: CDR1 WSHSY and CDR2 SAAADI. The CDR3 runs to 19 residues. Written as DNA, the CDR3 is TGCGCCAGCAGGGAACAGGGGATCGGATTTGGCCGAAAAAATCAGCCCCAGCATTTT. This codes for CASREQGIGFGRKNQPQHF.

This clonotype has ten or more counts. V usage is TRBV27 and J usage is TRBJ1-1; maybe TRBD1 (6 bases). CDR1 is MNHEY and CDR2 is SMNVEV in the germline V gene (reference sequence). With 11 bases removed from V and 8 bases from J, the gap between germline ends came to 15 bases. This CDR3 is 11 amino acids long. The CDR3 reads CAAAGATEAFF. The CDR3 DNA follows: TGTGCCGCCGCGGGGGCAACCGAAGCTTTCTTT.

This clonotype was picked up a small number of times. This chain joins TRBV24-1 and TRBJ1-5, with TRBD1 matching over 11 bases. Germline V CDR1 and CDR2: KGHDR, SFDVKD. The CDR3 runs 16 residues. V gave up 6 bases and J gave up 3 bases; unmatched junction bases: 6. In DNA, the CDR3 is TGTGCCACCAGTACTGGACAGGGGGCCCCCAATCAGCCCCAGCATTTT. Its protein product is CATSTGQGAPNQPQHF.

The sample holds a few counts of this clonotype. The chain recombines TRBV12-3 or TRBV12-4 with TRBJ1-5; TRBD1 is a possible D gene (5 bases). This CDR3 spans 14 amino acids. The V gene lost 1 base and the J gene lost 9 bases, with 13 bases spanning the gap. The CDR3 DNA is TGTGCCAGCAGTTTAGGCAGGGCCTCGGGGCCCCAGCATTTT. Translated, it gives CASSLGRASGPQHF.

This clonotype was seen only a few times. V usage is TRBV5-6 and J usage is TRBJ2-1; 8 positions match TRBD2. The CDR3 is 18 residues long. Trimming took 4 bases from V and 8 from J; bases not matched to a gene: 20. The germline V gene encodes CDR1 SGHDT and CDR2 YYEEEE. This CDR3 reads CASSRVAGPITGKYEQFF. CDR3 sequence (DNA): TGTGCCAGCAGCCGCGTAGCGGGGCCCATCACGGGTAAATATGAGCAGTTCTTC. Full variable domain (rest looked up from reference TRBV5-6 and TRBJ2-1): DAGVTQSPTHLIKTRGQQVTLRCSPKSGHDTVSWYQQALGQGPQFIFQYYEEEERQRGNFPDRFSGHQFPNYSSELNVNALLLGDSALYLCASSRVAGPITGKYEQFFGPGTRLTVL.

The rearrangement links TRBV12-3 or TRBV12-4 to TRBJ2-3; 7 bases are a match to TRBD1. CDR3 size: 15 residues. CDR3 amino acids: CDTQRGRFGTDTQYF. The CDR3 DNA follows: TGTGACACCCAAAGGGGGCGCTTTGGGACAGATACGCAGTATTTT.

V is TRBV11-2 and J is TRBJ2-2; 16 bases agree with TRBD2. The CDR3 has 18 residues. Germline V gene lookup returns CDR1 SGHAT and CDR2 FQNNGV. Here the CDR3 DNA reads TGTACCATCAGTTTTCCTGGGACTAGCGGGGGGGGCACCGGGGAGCTGTTTTTT. Translation gives CTISFPGTSGGGTGELFF.

Only a few counts were recorded for this clonotype. J is TRBJ1-5 and V is TRBV20-1; D perhaps matches TRBD1 (6 bases). There are 14 residues in the CDR3. The germline CDR1 and CDR2 sequences are DFQATT and SNEGSKA (reference sequence). Trimming pared 6 bases from V and 3 bases from J, leaving 15 bases between. CDR3 region: CSAFRTDNNQPQHF. CDR3 nucleotide sequence: TGCAGTGCATTTAGGACAGACAACAATCAGCCCCAGCATTTT.

This chain uses TRBV6-1 with TRBJ1-6, with TRBD1 matching 8 bases. The CDR3 is 13 amino acids. The junction had 5 bases not matched to a gene; V was cut back by 10 bases and J by 6 bases. Germline CDR1 MNHNS, CDR2 SASEGT. The CDR3: CAMQGARNSPLHF. CDR3 nucleotide sequence: TGTGCCATGCAGGGGGCACGTAATTCACCCCTCCACTTT.

This clonotype was seen at least ten times. The gene calls are TRBV7-9 and TRBJ2-7; perhaps D is TRBD1 or TRBD2 (6 bases each). V shed 5 bases and J shed 7 bases, with 18 bases lying between them. Germline lookup yields CDR1 SEHNR and CDR2 FQNEAQ (reference sequence). CDR3 length: 14 residues. This CDR3 is CASSREGGIGEQYV. The CDR3 nucleotides read TGTGCCAGCAGCCGCGAAGGGGGGATAGGGGAGCAGTACGTC.

This clonotype was detected a few times. V usage is TRBV4-3 and J usage is TRBJ2-1; D may correspond to TRBD1 or TRBD2 (6 bases each). Germline values: CDR1 LGHNA, CDR2 YSLEER. The CDR3 consists of 15 residues. Trimming stripped 1 base from V and 5 bases from J, with 12 bases between. As DNA, the CDR3 is TGCGCCAGCAGCCAAGTTCCGGGGGCCAACAATGAGCAGTTCTTC. Its translation: CASSQVPGANNEQFF.

This clonotype was counted only a few times. V is TRBV3-1 and J is TRBJ2-3; 9 nucleotides align to TRBD1. Germline V gene sequence: CDR1 LGHDT, CDR2 YNNKEL (reference sequence). After removal of 1 base from V and 2 bases from J, the junction contained 1 base not matched to a gene. The CDR3 sequence is 15 residues long. The CDR3: CASSQGTGDTDTQYF. The CDR3 DNA reads TGTGCCAGCAGCCAAGGGACAGGGGACACAGATACGCAGTATTTT.

This clonotype was seen many times. This sequence joins TRBV7-2 and TRBJ2-3; no definite D call. V lost 1 base, J lost 0 bases, and 11 bases lay in between. Germline CDR1 and CDR2: SGHTA and FQGNSA. The CDR3 runs 16 residues. CDR3 sequence: CASSLVAYLSTDTQYF. The CDR3 nucleotides are TGTGCCAGCAGCTTAGTCGCGTACCTTAGCACAGATACGCAGTATTTT.

Only a few counts were recorded for this clonotype. The V and J genes are TRBV6-1 and TRBJ1-2; D uncertain. The CDR3 loop spans 15 amino acids. Trimming stripped 8 bases from V and 4 bases from J, with 20 bases between. The germline CDR1 and CDR2 sequences are MNHNS and SASEGT. This chain's CDR3 is CASLLMVADRYGYTF. CDR3 nucleotide sequence: TGTGCCAGCTTGTTGATGGTCGCAGACCGCTATGGCTACACCTTC.